This TCR beta chain was retrieved from a study of human T cells and chemical hapten exposure. Time point specified: pre-sensitization, week 0. Stated treatment: therapeutic diphenylcyclopropenone sensitization with weekly scalp DPC. The study drew its donors from alopecia patients who were 18 to 70 years old and suitable for DPC. One entry per CDR3 protein, called by TCRdb with MiXCR from the RACE reads. Among around 300,000 distinct CDR3 sequences listed, about 5% were seen once. This clonotype occurred a few times. V gave up 0 bases and J gave up 11 bases, with 9 bases separating them. The CDR3 covers 12 residues. Germline-derived CDR1 and CDR2 are LGHDT and YNNKEL (reference sequence).

The receptor comes from a woman aged 18-29 years with alopecia areata. Some clones in this sample may be carry-over from other donors' samples. This chain links TRBV3-1 with TRBJ2-3, with TRBD2 as a possible D gene (6 bases). The sequenced sample was whole blood, obtained in connection with sensitization to the hapten diphenylcyclopropenone (DPC). In nucleotides, the CDR3 is TGTGCCAGCAGCCAAGAGGACGGGGGGCAGTATTTT. This translates into CASSQEDGGQYF.